The 23 T cell receptor beta chains below all came from one sample that was sequenced in a study of CD8 T cells in Susac syndrome. RNA amounts of about 0.5 to 1 ug underwent reverse transcription with random hexamers. TCRdb called the immunoSEQ multiplex PCR reads again in MiXCR, with one record for every CDR3 protein. Among some 90,000 distinct CDR3 sequences, 85% to 95% were seen once, and the ten largest hold around 0.34%. The sequencing input was CD8+ T cells from PBMCs. These receptors all stem from a human donor in good health.

The sample holds one count of this clonotype. The V gene is TRBV2, the J gene TRBJ1-5; D perhaps matches TRBD1 (5 bases). The germline gives CDR1 SNHLY, CDR2 FYNNEI. V shed 6 bases and J shed 6 bases, with 9 bases lying between them. The CDR3 length is 12 residues. CDR3 sequence (DNA): TGTGCCAGCAGGGACGGGACTCAGCCCCAGCATTTT. This sequence encodes CASRDGTQPQHF.

The chain combines TRBV5-1 with TRBJ1-5; TRBD1 might be the D (6 bases). Germline loops: CDR1 SGHRS, CDR2 YFSETQ. The CDR3 runs 15 residues. Trimming shortened V by 0 bases and J by 3 bases, and 10 bases separated the two germline ends. The CDR3 DNA sequence: TGCGCCAGCAGCTTGGGAGGGGGGCCCAATCAGCCCCAGCATTTT. This codes for CASSLGGGPNQPQHF. Full variable domain (outside the CDR3, taken from reference TRBV5-1 and TRBJ1-5): KAGVTQTPRYLIKTRGQQVTLSCSPISGHRSVSWYQQTPGQGLQFLFEYFSETQRNKGNFPGRFSGRQFSNSRSEMNVSTLELGDSALYLCASSLGGGPNQPQHFGDGTRLSIL.

The chain employs TRBV20-1 and TRBJ2-7; 9 bases are a match to TRBD1. Trimming cost V 6 bases and J 3 bases; bases outside gene matches: 6. The CDR3 is 13 residues long. From germline, CDR1 is DFQATT and CDR2 SNEGSKA (reference sequence). The CDR3 sequence: CSAVDRGLYEQYF. The CDR3, as DNA: TGCAGTGCCGTGGACAGGGGACTCTACGAGCAGTACTTC.

The V call is TRBV27, the J call TRBJ1-1; tentatively, D is TRBD1 (6 bases). Germline values: CDR1 MNHEY, CDR2 SMNVEV (reference sequence). The CDR3 extends over 15 amino acids. Deletions cut 4 bases from V and 3 bases from J, with 15 bases between. The CDR3 DNA follows: TGTGCCAGCAGTTGGACCGGGGGGGCTTACACTGAAGCTTTCTTT. As protein: CASSWTGGAYTEAFF.

The chain recombines TRBV7-9 with TRBJ1-2; 7 bases are a match to TRBD1. The CDR3 length is 14 residues. V dropped 3 bases and J dropped 4; count of bases not matched to a gene: 5. The germline V gene encodes CDR1 SEHNR and CDR2 FQNEAQ (reference sequence). The CDR3 DNA follows: TGTGCCAGCAGCTTTTCGGGACAGACCTATGGCTACACCTTC. Its translation: CASSFSGQTYGYTF.

The chain joins TRBV19 to TRBJ2-5; no definite D call. V lost 1 base to trimming and J lost 5 bases, with 11 bases between them. Germline V gene lookup returns CDR1 LNHDA and CDR2 SQIVND (reference sequence). The CDR3 extends over 14 amino acids. The CDR3 spells CASSIGRLWETQYF. CDR3 DNA: TGTGCCAGTAGTATAGGACGTCTGTGGGAGACCCAGTACTTC.

J is TRBJ1-6 and V is TRBV19; 7 bases agree with TRBD1. Germline V CDR1 and CDR2: LNHDA, SQIVND (reference sequence). The CDR3 runs to 14 residues. Unmatched junction bases numbered 11, after V lost 5 bases and J lost 13 bases. CDR3 in amino acids: CASSWDRAPRPLHF. CDR3 in DNA: TGTGCCAGTAGTTGGGACAGAGCTCCCCGTCCCCTCCACTTT.

This clonotype was observed a single time. The V gene is TRBV19, the J gene TRBJ1-5; TRBD1 might be the D (5 bases). This CDR3 has 15 residues. Deletions cut 6 bases from V and 4 bases from J, with 16 bases between. Germline V CDR1 and CDR2: LNHDA, SQIVND (reference sequence). In DNA form, the CDR3 reads TGTGCCAGTAGATGGGCGCAGGGCACAAATCAGCCCCAGCATTTT. Translation gives CASRWAQGTNQPQHF. The whole variable domain, remainder taken from reference TRBV19 and TRBJ1-5, is DGGITQSPKYLFRKEGQNVTLSCEQNLNHDAMYWYRQDPGQGLRLIYYSQIVNDFQKGDIAEGYSVSREKKESFPLTVTSAQKNPTAFYLCASRWAQGTNQPQHFGDGTRLSIL.

The chain combines TRBV7-9 with TRBJ2-1, with 9 bases identical to TRBD2. Losses at the gene ends were 1 base for V and 7 bases for J; bases not matched to a gene: 11. Germline V gene sequence: CDR1 SEHNR, CDR2 FQNEAQ (reference sequence). The CDR3 consists of 17 residues. In nucleotides, the CDR3 is TGTGCCAGCAGCTTAGACCTCGTGCGGGGGGGTATGAATGAGCAGTTCTTC. Its protein is CASSLDLVRGGMNEQFF.

The chain is built from TRBV5-1 and TRBJ2-5; 15 nucleotides match TRBD2. The germline V gene has CDR1 SGHRS and CDR2 YFSETQ. Trimming took 4 bases from V and 3 from J; bases not matched to a gene: 4. This CDR3 region has 16 residues. The CDR3 region has the DNA TGCGCCAGCAGCCTCGGACTAGCGGGGGGGAAAGAGACCCAGTACTTC. Translated, it gives CASSLGLAGGKETQYF.

Of note for this clonotype: At one end, the junction sequence differs from germline, possibly due to a read error. The chain recombines TRBV2 with TRBJ2-2, with D possibly being TRBD1 (6 bases). Germline V gives CDR1 SNHLY, CDR2 FYNNEI. This CDR3 has 13 residues. Here the CDR3 DNA reads TGTGCCAGCAGAGAAGGGGGATTTGGGGAGCTGTTTTTT. Encoded protein: CASREGGFGELFF.

The chain recombines TRBV7-9 with TRBJ2-5; weak D call: TRBD1 (5 bases). Germline CDR1 SEHNR, CDR2 FQNEAQ (reference sequence). CDR3 size: 14 residues. V lost 5 bases, J lost 0 bases, and 10 bases lay in between. The CDR3 is CASSPTAYQETQYF. The CDR3 region has the DNA TGTGCCAGCAGCCCGACAGCATACCAAGAGACCCAGTACTTC. Looking up the rest from reference TRBV7-9 and TRBJ2-5 gives the full variable domain: DTGVSQNPRHKITKRGQNVTFRCDPISEHNRLYWYRQTLGQGPEFLTYFQNEAQLEKSRLLSDRFSAERPKGSFSTLEIQRTEQGDSAMYLCASSPTAYQETQYFGPGTRLLVL.

The table lists this clonotype with a count of one. The chain carries TRBV16 and TRBJ2-7, with TRBD2 matching 7 bases. J gave up 0 bases and V 3 bases, and 2 bases lay outside the gene matches. This CDR3 comprises 14 residues. The germline gives CDR1 KGHSY, CDR2 FQNENV. This CDR3 is CASSQGGSSYEQYF. For the CDR3, the DNA is TGTGCCAGCAGCCAGGGGGGGTCCTCCTACGAGCAGTACTTC.

This chain links TRBV13 with TRBJ2-7, with D unclear. Germline V gene data show CDR1 as PRHDT and CDR2 as FYEKMQ (reference sequence). V dropped 5 bases and J dropped 7 bases, with 12 bases sitting between them. CDR3 length equals 12 residues. Here the CDR3 reads CASSRYRREQYF. The CDR3 DNA reads as TGTGCCAGCAGCCGCTACCGCCGGGAGCAGTACTTC.

The gene calls are TRBV20-1 and TRBJ2-2; D is perhaps TRBD2 (5 bases). The CDR3 length is 14 residues. V was clipped by 5 bases and J by 7 bases, with 17 bases between them. The germline CDR1 and CDR2 sequences are DFQATT and SNEGSKA (reference sequence). Here the CDR3 DNA reads TGCAGTGCTGAGGGCACCGGGATGGGCGGGGAGCTGTTTTTT. Amino acids: CSAEGTGMGGELFF.

This chain connects TRBV3-1 to TRBJ1-1, with 9 bases matching TRBD1. CDR3 size: 16 residues. Germline CDR1 is LGHDT and CDR2 is YNNKEL (reference sequence). After removal of 3 bases from V and 0 bases from J, the junction contained 5 bases not matched to a gene. Here the CDR3 reads CASSHRDRAMNTEAFF. CDR3 nucleotide sequence: TGTGCCAGCAGCCATCGGGACAGGGCCATGAACACTGAAGCTTTCTTT.

This chain links TRBV5-1 with TRBJ2-7, with D tentatively TRBD1 (6 bases). Germline V lookup: CDR1 SGHRS, CDR2 YFSETQ. The ends were cut back, 2 bases at V and 4 bases at J, with 13 bases in the middle. The CDR3 covers 14 residues. DNA of the CDR3: TGCGCCAGCAGCTTCTCCAGGGGAAGATACGAGCAGTACTTC. It encodes CASSFSRGRYEQYF. Using reference TRBV5-1 and TRBJ2-7 for the parts outside the CDR3, the full variable domain is KAGVTQTPRYLIKTRGQQVTLSCSPISGHRSVSWYQQTPGQGLQFLFEYFSETQRNKGNFPGRFSGRQFSNSRSEMNVSTLELGDSALYLCASSFSRGRYEQYFGPGTRLTVT.

The chain has TRBV6-2 or TRBV6-3 and TRBJ2-3, with TRBD2 matching over 9 bases. Germline V gives CDR1 MNHEY, CDR2 SVGEGT. With 2 bases clipped from V and 2 bases from J, the junction kept 11 bases outside the gene matches. The CDR3 has 18 residues. CDR3 DNA: TGTGCCAGCAGTTACAGCGGGCGACTAGCGGACCCCACAGATACGCAGTATTTT. Translated: CASSYSGRLADPTDTQYF.

The V call is TRBV20-1, the J call TRBJ1-2; 8 nucleotides line up with TRBD1. This CDR3 contains 15 residues. CDR1 DFQATT and CDR2 SNEGSKA come from the germline V gene (reference sequence). V was clipped by 5 bases and J by 1 base; unmatched bases: 9. Here the CDR3 reads CSAFQDREDNYGYTF. CDR3 DNA: TGCAGTGCTTTCCAGGACAGGGAAGATAACTATGGCTACACCTTC.

V is TRBV25-1 and J is TRBJ2-7; a weak D match, TRBD2 (5 bases). CDR3 length equals 13 residues. Between the trimmed V and J ends, which lost 6 bases and 2 bases, there was a span of 11 bases. Germline CDR1 MGHDK, CDR2 SYGVNS. CDR3 region: CASSEGITYEQYF. The CDR3 DNA follows: TGTGCCAGCAGCGAGGGTATCACCTACGAGCAGTACTTC.

The V call is TRBV2, the J call TRBJ2-5; 7 bases line up with TRBD1. The J segment lost 2 bases and the V segment lost 4 bases, leaving 7 bases of the junction unmatched. The CDR3 contains 15 residues. Germline-derived CDR1 and CDR2 are SNHLY and FYNNEI. This CDR3 reads CASSGGTAPQETQYF. CDR3 nucleotide sequence: TGTGCCAGCAGTGGTGGGACAGCCCCTCAAGAGACCCAGTACTTC.

The chain is built from TRBV19 and TRBJ2-2, with D unresolved. The germline CDR1 and CDR2 sequences are LNHDA and SQIVND (reference sequence). This CDR3 is built from 14 residues. Trimming took 6 bases from V and 4 from J, leaving 12 bases between them. CDR3: CASSASTGTGELFF. The DNA for the CDR3 is TGTGCCAGTAGCGCAAGTACGGGCACCGGGGAGCTGTTTTTT.

V gene TRBV5-6 combines with J gene TRBJ1-1, with TRBD1 as a possible D gene (6 bases). Between the trimmed V and J ends, which lost 2 bases and 1 base, there was a span of 9 bases. The CDR3 has 14 amino acids. Germline CDR1 and CDR2: SGHDT and YYEEEE. The CDR3 region is CASSFGQPNTEAFF. CDR3 coding DNA: TGTGCCAGCAGCTTCGGACAGCCGAACACTGAAGCTTTCTTT.